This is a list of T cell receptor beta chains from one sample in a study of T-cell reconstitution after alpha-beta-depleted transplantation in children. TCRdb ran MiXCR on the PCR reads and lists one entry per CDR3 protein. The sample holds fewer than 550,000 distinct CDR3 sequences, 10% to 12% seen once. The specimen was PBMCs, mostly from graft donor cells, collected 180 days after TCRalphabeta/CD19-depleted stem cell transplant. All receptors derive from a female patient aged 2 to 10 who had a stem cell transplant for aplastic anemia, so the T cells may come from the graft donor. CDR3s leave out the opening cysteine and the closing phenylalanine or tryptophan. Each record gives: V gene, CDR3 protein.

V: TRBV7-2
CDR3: ASSLSTSPSSYEQY

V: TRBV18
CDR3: ASSPEGDTQY

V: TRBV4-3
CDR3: ASSQLAGGPSETQY

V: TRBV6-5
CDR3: ASSSLAGDDEQY

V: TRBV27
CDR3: ASSQRQGIVVGYT

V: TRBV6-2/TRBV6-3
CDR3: ASSYSRPSGIYEQY

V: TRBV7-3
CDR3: ASGAGTSQEQY

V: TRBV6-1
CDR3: ASTRQGWGSPLH

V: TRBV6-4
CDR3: ASSDSRGQPHH

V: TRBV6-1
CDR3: ASTYGDRGNGNTIY

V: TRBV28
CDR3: ASSSPGQATSDTQY

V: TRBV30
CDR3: AWSREGTQY

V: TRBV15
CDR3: ATSRGGGYYNEQF

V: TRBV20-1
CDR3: SARVWDNTDTQY

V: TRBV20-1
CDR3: SARAPGLAPHNEQF

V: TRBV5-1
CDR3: ARGDRPNEKLF

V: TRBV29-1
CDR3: SVVRRPDYGYT

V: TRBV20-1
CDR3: SARYGLRSPLH

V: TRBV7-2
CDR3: ASSSLKTRFYEQY

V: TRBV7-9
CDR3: ASSLRAAMNTEAF

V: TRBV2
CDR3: ASSERASGARETQY

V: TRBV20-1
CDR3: SARVLAVLADTQY

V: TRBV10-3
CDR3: AISEVHGHITDTQY

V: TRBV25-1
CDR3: ASRGQAIIPLF

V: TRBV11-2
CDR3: ASSSSPQGVGYT

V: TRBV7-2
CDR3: ASSFQVTSGTYEQY

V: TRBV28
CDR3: ASSPRPKGYEKLF

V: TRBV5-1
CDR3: ASSLAVADTQY

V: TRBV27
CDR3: ASSLLGREGFNEQF

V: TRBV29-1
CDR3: SAPGGTVPNTEAF

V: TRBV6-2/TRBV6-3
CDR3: ASSYPGLASSDTQY

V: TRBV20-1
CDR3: SARDMVVTDTQY

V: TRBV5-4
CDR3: ASSLISSRQETQY

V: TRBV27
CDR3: ASSTGTAPAELK

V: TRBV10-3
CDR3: AIGRYNSPLH

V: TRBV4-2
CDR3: ASSQELERLF

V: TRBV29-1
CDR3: SVESTEVGYGYT

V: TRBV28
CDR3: ASSFQGFSYEQY

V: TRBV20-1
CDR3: SASPRRLAVHQETQY

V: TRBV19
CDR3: ASSIDAVKRTRTVTQY

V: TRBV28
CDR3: ASSLPSGQRTLHEQY

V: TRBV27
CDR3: ASAQLGYSNQPQH

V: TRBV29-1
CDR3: SGGEDTQY